The 32 T cell receptor beta chains in this list originate from one sample, sequenced in a study of regulatory T cells in long-lasting Graves disease. Investigators prepared the TCR beta libraries by applying iRepertoire HTBI primers and Arm-PCR of CDR3 regions. MiXCR, run by TCRdb on the multiplex PCR reads, gives a single entry per CDR3 protein. The sample holds roughly 450,000 distinct CDR3 sequences, less than 25% seen once. Time point of the sample: persistent/refractory GD, antithyroid drugs over 5 years with positive TRAb. Preparation of the TCR library used RNA extracted from PBMCs. The source material was peripheral blood mononuclear cells (PBMCs), sampled when the disease was refractory, from a patient treated with antithyroid drugs. The receptors come from a female donor with Graves disease.

In this sample, this clonotype turned up many times. V is TRBV6-2 or TRBV6-3 and J is TRBJ1-5, with D unclear. Per germline, CDR1 MNHEY and CDR2 SVGEGT. Trimming left V 0 bases short and J 6 bases short, with 6 bases between. The CDR3 length is 13 residues. The CDR3 region is CASSYSSGQPQHF. For the CDR3, the DNA is TGTGCCAGCAGTTACTCCAGTGGTCAGCCCCAGCATTTT.

This clonotype came up a few times. The CDR3 region is CASSLAGLAGGVGSTDTQYF. The CDR3 bases are TGTGCCAGCAGTCTGGCGGGACTAGCGGGAGGAGTGGGTAGCACAGATACGCAGTATTTT. The V call is TRBV28, the J call TRBJ2-3, with TRBD2 matching over 15 bases. This CDR3 contains 20 residues. The ends lost 5 bases at V and 0 bases at J; junction bases unmatched: 12. Germline values: CDR1 MDHEN, CDR2 SYDVKM.

This clonotype was seen more than once but under ten times. J is TRBJ2-7 and V is TRBV7-3; weak D call: TRBD1 (6 bases). CDR3 size: 13 residues. Germline V gene sequence: CDR1 SGHTA, CDR2 FQGTGA. The ends were cut back, 5 bases at V and 6 bases at J, with 14 bases in the middle. The CDR3 spells CASSPGVQGEQYF. The CDR3 nucleotides are TGTGCCAGCAGCCCAGGGGTACAGGGCGAGCAGTACTTC.

CDR3 sequence: CASSQYGSDTEAFF. The CDR3 DNA reads as TGTGCCAGCAGCCAATACGGGAGTGACACTGAAGCTTTCTTT. The genes are TRBV14 and TRBJ1-1; D unresolved. CDR3 length: 14 amino acids. Deletions cut 2 bases from V and 3 bases from J, with 10 bases between. The germline V gene encodes CDR1 SGHDN and CDR2 FVKESK.

This clonotype was counted ten times or more. The chain employs TRBV12-3 or TRBV12-4 and TRBJ2-7; the match to TRBD1 covers 12 bases. The CDR3 sequence is 14 residues long. The J segment lost 4 bases and the V segment lost 7 bases, leaving 5 bases of the junction unmatched. The CDR3 DNA sequence: TGTGCCAGCACTAAGGGACAGGGGGCTTACGAGCAGTACTTC. Translation gives CASTKGQGAYEQYF.

Ten or more counts support this clonotype. The gene calls are TRBV24-1 and TRBJ2-5; 7 nucleotides align to TRBD1. Germline CDR1 KGHDR, CDR2 SFDVKD. The CDR3 totals 16 residues. Trimming cost V 4 bases and J 1 base; bases outside gene matches: 8. The CDR3 loop is CATSDRDREPQETQYF. CDR3 sequence (DNA): TGTGCCACCAGTGACAGAGACAGGGAACCCCAAGAGACCCAGTACTTC.

There are a few counts of this clonotype. The chain joins TRBV9 to TRBJ2-7; D is unclear. CDR3 length: 15 amino acids. Trimming cost V 0 bases and J 7 bases, with 17 bases left between them. Germline assignment: CDR1 SGDLS and CDR2 YYNGEE. The CDR3 DNA sequence: TGTGCCAGCAGCGTAGCTGGTACTGGTCAGCTTGAGCAGTACTTC. Protein: CASSVAGTGQLEQYF.

This clonotype has a handful of counts. This chain links TRBV2 with TRBJ2-1; no clear D gene. Germline V gene data show CDR1 as SNHLY and CDR2 as FYNNEI. Trimming pared 2 bases from V and 1 base from J, leaving 9 bases between. This CDR3 region has 15 residues. Here the CDR3 reads CASSETGGSYNEQFF. In DNA, the CDR3 is TGTGCCAGCAGTGAAACTGGCGGTTCCTACAATGAGCAGTTCTTC.

There are many counts of this clonotype. The CDR3 coding sequence is TGTGCCAGCAGCTTAAGGGCGGAGACTGAAGCTTTCTTT. This sequence encodes CASSLRAETEAFF. The chain has TRBV7-6 and TRBJ1-1; the D is unclear. The CDR3 length is 13 residues. CDR1 SGHVS and CDR2 FNYEAQ come from the germline V gene. V lost 2 bases and J lost 5, with 9 bases in between. The complete variable domain, with remaining parts taken from reference TRBV7-6 and TRBJ1-1, reads GAGVSQSPRYKVTKRGQDVALRCDPISGHVSLYWYRQALGQGPEFLTYFNYEAQQDKSGLPNDRFSAERPEGSISTLTIQRTEQRDSAMYRCASSLRAETEAFFGQGTRLTVV.

In its sample, this clonotype was seen many times. This chain links TRBV28 with TRBJ2-7; 12 bases line up with TRBD1. The ends lost 8 bases at V and 6 bases at J; junction bases unmatched: 11. Germline-derived CDR1 and CDR2 are MDHEN and SYDVKM. The CDR3 contains 15 residues. The CDR3 DNA sequence: TGTGCCAGCCATGAACCGGGACAGGGGGCAGGCGAGCAGTACTTC. Its protein is CASHEPGQGAGEQYF. Drawing the rest from reference TRBV28 and TRBJ2-7, the complete variable domain is DVKVTQSSRYLVKRTGEKVFLECVQDMDHENMFWYRQDPGLGLRLIYFSYDVKMKEKGDIPEGYSVSREKKERFSLILESASTNQTSMYLCASHEPGQGAGEQYFGPGTRLTVT.

This clonotype appeared a single time. A much larger clone lies one base from this, so it may be a read error. The rearrangement links TRBV7-3 to TRBJ2-2; TRBD2 aligns across 8 bases. This CDR3 comprises 15 residues. With V trimmed by 3 bases and J by 5 bases, 5 bases remained unmatched. CDR1 and CDR2 from the germline V gene are SGHTA and FQGTGA. CDR3 in amino acids: CASSLASGLTGELFF. The CDR3 nucleotides are TGTGCCAGCAGCTTGGCTAGCGGGTTAACCGGGGAGCTGTTTTTT.

On this clonotype: This likely comes from a read error, as the CDR3 has no conserved phenylalanine or tryptophan at its end. The gene calls are TRBV6-2 or TRBV6-3 and TRBJ2-7, with a weak D call TRBD1 (6 bases). The CDR3 has 15 amino acids. V was trimmed by 2 bases and J by 3 bases, leaving 14 bases between them. Germline V gives CDR1 MNHEY, CDR2 SVGEGT. CDR3 sequence (DNA): TGTGCCAGCAGTTACGGTTCGGGCAGGGGCTACGAGCAGTACCTC. Translated, it gives CASSYGSGRGYEQYL.

The chain carries TRBV7-3 and TRBJ1-1; D remains ambiguous. Per germline, CDR1 SGHTA and CDR2 FQGTGA. CDR3 length: 12 residues. Between the trimmed V and J ends, which lost 8 bases and 4 bases, there was a span of 11 bases. The DNA of the CDR3 is TGTGCCAGCGGCTACGGTGCCACTGAAGCTTTCTTT. Translation gives CASGYGATEAFF.

This chain joins TRBV4-1 and TRBJ1-1, with D perhaps TRBD1 (5 bases). V was trimmed by 1 base and J by 5 bases, leaving 11 bases between them. Germline V CDR1 and CDR2: MGHRA, YSYEKL. CDR3 length equals 14 residues. The CDR3 bases are TGCGCCAGCAGCCAAGTCAGGGCTGGGACTGAAGCTTTCTTT. Encoded protein: CASSQVRAGTEAFF.

This clonotype was detected ten times or more. The V and J genes are TRBV6-1 and TRBJ1-4, with TRBD1 matching 8 bases. Germline V lookup: CDR1 MNHNS, CDR2 SASEGT. J lost 8 bases, V lost 6 bases, and 8 bases had no gene match. This CDR3 spans 14 amino acids. The CDR3 spells CASRDYRDREKLFF. As DNA, the CDR3 is TGTGCCAGCAGAGATTACCGGGACAGGGAAAAACTGTTTTTT.

This clonotype was seen more than once but under ten times. The chain links TRBV10-3 to TRBJ2-7; 9 bases match TRBD2. Trimming removed 2 bases from V and 4 bases from J; junction bases left unmatched: 6. Germline V lookup: CDR1 ENHRY, CDR2 SYGVKD. The CDR3 has 15 residues. This CDR3 is CAISELTSGWYEQYF. Here the CDR3 DNA reads TGTGCCATCAGTGAGCTGACTAGCGGTTGGTACGAGCAGTACTTC.

As concerns this clonotype: It may be a read error: a sequence one base away is much more abundant. This rearrangement joins TRBV28 to TRBJ2-5; possible D gene TRBD2, 6 bases. There are 14 residues in the CDR3. In germline, CDR1 is MDHEN, CDR2 SYDVKM. Written as DNA, the CDR3 is TGTGACAGCAGATCACCGGGACGGGGGAAGACCCAGTACTTC. This encodes CDSRSPGRGKTQYF.

This clonotype was detected ten times or more. The chain recombines TRBV7-2 with TRBJ2-4; D gene uncertain. Germline CDR1 reads SGHTA; CDR2 reads FQGNSA. Trimming took 2 bases from V and 0 from J, leaving 8 bases between them. There are 15 residues in the CDR3. CDR3 sequence (DNA): TGTGCCAGCAGCTTATCTCCGAGAGCCAAAAACATTCAGTACTTC. It specifies CASSLSPRAKNIQYF.

This clonotype was picked up a small number of times. This chain connects TRBV29-1 to TRBJ2-2, with no clear D. Trimming removed 4 bases from V and 1 base from J, with 4 bases in between. This CDR3 has 12 amino acids. CDR1 and CDR2 from the germline V gene are SQVTM and ANQGSEA. The CDR3 loop is CSVAKNTGELFF. CDR3 bases: TGCAGCGTTGCTAAGAACACCGGGGAGCTGTTTTTT.

The CDR3 loop reads CASGPRGSQRQKLFF. The CDR3 DNA is TGTGCCAGCGGCCCCCGGGGGTCCCAACGCCAAAAACTGTTTTTT. This chain uses TRBV7-3 with TRBJ1-4; possibly TRBD1 for D (5 bases). The length of the CDR3 is 15 residues. V lost 8 bases and J lost 9, with 22 bases in between. CDR1 SGHTA and CDR2 FQGTGA come from the germline V gene.

V and J are TRBV4-1 and TRBJ1-4, with D possibly being TRBD1 (5 bases). Trimming left V 6 bases short and J 2 bases short, with 10 bases between. Germline CDR1 reads MGHRA; CDR2 reads YSYEKL. The CDR3 sequence is 14 residues long. The CDR3 is CASRRGDTNEKLFF. The CDR3, as DNA: TGCGCCAGCAGGCGGGGGGATACTAATGAAAAACTGTTTTTT.

This clonotype was counted at least ten times. CDR3 nucleotides: TGTGCCAGCAGCCGACTAGCGGGGGCCCAAGAGACCCAGTACTTC. It encodes CASSRLAGAQETQYF. This chain uses TRBV28 with TRBJ2-5; 12 bases map to TRBD2. The CDR3 loop spans 15 amino acids. V lost 6 bases and J lost 1; bases outside the gene matches: 3. Germline assignment: CDR1 MDHEN and CDR2 SYDVKM.

This clonotype was detected a few times. V gene TRBV7-9 combines with J gene TRBJ1-6; possibly TRBD1 for D (5 bases). V was pared by 2 bases and J by 7 bases, with 15 bases between. The CDR3 contains 16 residues. Germline CDR1 is SEHNR and CDR2 is FQNEAQ (reference sequence). Written as DNA, the CDR3 is TGTGCCAGCAGCTTAACGGGACTTCAGGGCAATTCACCCCTCCACTTT. Protein: CASSLTGLQGNSPLHF. Drawing the rest from reference TRBV7-9 and TRBJ1-6, the complete variable domain is DTGVSQNPRHKITKRGQNVTFRCDPISEHNRLYWYRQTLGQGPEFLTYFQNEAQLEKSRLLSDRFSAERPKGSFSTLEIQRTEQGDSAMYLCASSLTGLQGNSPLHFGNGTRLTVT.

This chain connects TRBV27 to TRBJ2-7, with TRBD2 as a possible D gene (7 bases). Germline V gene sequence: CDR1 MNHEY, CDR2 SMNVEV (reference sequence). This CDR3 comprises 13 residues. The V gene lost 6 bases and the J gene lost 6 bases, with 15 bases spanning the gap. The CDR3 DNA follows: TGTGCCAGCAGCCACAGGAGGGGGGGCGAGCAGTACTTC. Residues: CASSHRRGGEQYF.

The chain has TRBV18 and TRBJ2-2; no clear D. The CDR3 is made up of 14 amino acids. The V end was cut by 4 bases, the J end by 6 bases, with 12 bases between. Germline V CDR1 and CDR2: KGHSH, LQKENI. CDR3 sequence: CASSQSVVSGELFF. DNA of the CDR3: TGTGCCAGCTCACAATCCGTGGTCTCCGGGGAGCTGTTTTTT.

Of note for this clonotype: A single base separates this from a much larger clone, so it may be a read error. The genes are TRBV20-1 and TRBJ1-1; 7 bases are shared with TRBD1. Trimming cost V 5 bases and J 2 bases; bases outside gene matches: 8. Germline loops: CDR1 DFQATT, CDR2 SNEGSKA (reference sequence). The CDR3 has 14 amino acids. In DNA form, the CDR3 reads TGCAGTGCTCCCGACAGGGCTGTAAACACTGAAGCTTTCTTT. Protein sequence: CSAPDRAVNTEAFF.

The chain links TRBV6-5 to TRBJ2-7, with 10 bases aligning to TRBD2. The CDR3 runs to 15 residues. The V and J ends lost 2 bases and 4 bases, in that order; junction bases with no gene match: 5. The germline CDR1 and CDR2 sequences are MNHEY and SVGAGI. DNA of the CDR3: TGTGCCAGCAGTTACCTAGCGGGAGCCTTTTACGAGCAGTACTTC. This sequence encodes CASSYLAGAFYEQYF.

This clonotype was recorded many times. The chain is built from TRBV12-3 or TRBV12-4 and TRBJ1-1, with a tentative D call TRBD1 (6 bases). The CDR3 runs 13 residues. V shed 5 bases and J shed 1 base, with 8 bases lying between them. CDR3 bases: TGTGCCAGCAGTCCAGGGGCGAACACTGAAGCTTTCTTT. It is translated as CASSPGANTEAFF.

The chain joins TRBV6-1 to TRBJ2-3; weak D call: TRBD2 (6 bases). CDR3 length: 13 residues. CDR1 MNHNS and CDR2 SASEGT come from the germline V gene. V lost 5 bases, J lost 5 bases, and 11 bases lay in between. CDR3 sequence reads: CASSTQEGDTQYF. CDR3 nucleotide sequence: TGTGCCAGCAGTACCCAGGAGGGAGATACGCAGTATTTT.

This clonotype was detected many times. The V gene is TRBV18, the J gene TRBJ2-7; TRBD2 aligns across 10 bases. The germline gives CDR1 KGHSH, CDR2 LQKENI. This CDR3 comprises 15 residues. V shed 2 bases and J 0 bases; nucleotides not matched to a gene: 1. CDR3 amino acids: CASSPASGSSYEQYF. The CDR3 DNA is TGTGCCAGCTCACCAGCTAGCGGGAGCTCCTACGAGCAGTACTTC.

The chain combines TRBV9 with TRBJ1-2; D unclear. Germline CDR1 and CDR2: SGDLS and YYNGEE. V dropped 5 bases and J dropped 8 bases, with 10 bases sitting between them. This CDR3 comprises 11 residues. The chain's CDR3 is CASSGSWGYTF. Here the CDR3 DNA reads TGTGCCAGCAGTGGGTCCTGGGGCTACACCTTC.

The table lists this clonotype with a few counts. The rearrangement links TRBV5-1 to TRBJ1-2, with D perhaps matching TRBD1 (5 bases). Trimming pared 6 bases from V and 5 bases from J, leaving 14 bases between. The CDR3 has 13 residues. Germline CDR1 and CDR2: SGHRS and YFSETQ. In nucleotides, the CDR3 is TGCGCCAGCAAGGAGGGAGGGGTATATGGCTACACCTTC. It specifies CASKEGGVYGYTF.